This entry describes one T cell receptor beta chain. This entry belongs to a study of OX40 agonist ivuxolimab in advanced cancers. Looking at the study overall: In this trial design, patients received ivuxolimab intravenously at 0.01 to 10 mg/kg every 2 weeks.

Repertoires were generated with immunoSEQ multiplex PCR, while TCRdb's copy carries only in-frame clones and drops some. The table lists 55,000 to 90,000 clones, more than 80% of them singletons. The CDR3 is 14 amino acids. In germline, CDR1 is SNHLY, CDR2 FYNNEI. V lost 4 bases, J lost 2 bases, and 2 bases stayed unmatched. This TCR was recovered from an adult with an advanced solid tumor such as melanoma, head and neck, liver or kidney cancer. This chain connects TRBV2 to TRBJ1-5; 7 nucleotides line up with TRBD1. This sample comprised CD4+ or CD8+ T cells sorted from blood, obtained in a trial of the OX40 agonist ivuxolimab. The chain's CDR3 is CASSGTGGNQPQHF. As DNA, the CDR3 is TGTGCCAGCAGTGGGACAGGAGGCAATCAGCCCCAGCATTTT.